A single sample gave rise to the 27 T cell receptor beta chains below, sequenced in a study of T cells expressing NK-cell markers. With the 5' RACE reads reprocessed, TCRdb shows one record per CDR3 protein and no DNA. Its clone listing holds a few hundred thousand distinct CDR3 sequences. The sequencing sample was made of blood T cells: a sorted CD56 or NKG2C T cell subset, CD4+ or CD8+ T cells, or bulk PBMC T cells (not recorded which). These receptors came from a woman in her fifties or sixties in good health.

V gene TRBV7-3 combines with J gene TRBJ2-1; TCRdb lists TRBD1, though no DNA is available to test this call. From germline, CDR1 is SGHTA and CDR2 FQGTGA. The CDR3 has 14 amino acids. The CDR3 sequence is CASLGQGNYNEQFF. The entire variable domain, with the rest obtained from reference TRBV7-3 and TRBJ2-1, is as follows: GAGVSQTPSNKVTEKGKYVELRCDPISGHTALYWYRQSLGQGPEFLIYFQGTGAADDSGLPNDRFFAVRPEGSVSTLKIQRTERGDSAVYLCASLGQGNYNEQFFGPGTRLTVL.

The J gene is TRBJ2-1, the V gene TRBV24-1; TCRdb lists TRBD2, though no DNA is available to test this call. The CDR3 loop spans 15 amino acids. Germline CDR1 KGHDR, CDR2 SFDVKD. The CDR3 sequence is CATRAHGTSSDEQFF.

V and J are TRBV9 and TRBJ2-2; TCRdb gives TRBD1 as the D gene, but with no DNA this cannot be confirmed. Germline values: CDR1 SGDLS, CDR2 YYNGEE. There are 13 residues in the CDR3. The CDR3 spells CASSVEGAGELFF.

J is TRBJ2-2 and V is TRBV6-6; there is no DNA to check the TCRdb D call of TRBD2. The CDR3 runs 15 residues. Per the germline V gene, CDR1 is MNHNY and CDR2 is SVGAGI (reference sequence). The CDR3 loop reads CASSDPSGGTGELFF.

V usage is TRBV5-1 and J usage is TRBJ2-3; TCRdb picks TRBD1, but there is no DNA to check that call. This CDR3 region has 13 residues. CDR1 SGHRS and CDR2 YFSETQ come from the germline V gene. The CDR3 spells CASRGGVGDTQYF.

The chain is built from TRBV24-1 and TRBJ2-2. Germline lookup yields CDR1 KGHDR and CDR2 SFDVKD. The CDR3 covers 14 residues. The CDR3 region is CATSDNLWTGELFF.

This chain uses TRBV20-1 with TRBJ2-7; TCRdb outputs TRBD2, but without DNA this stays unchecked. This CDR3 is built from 14 residues. From germline, CDR1 is DFQATT and CDR2 SNEGSKA (reference sequence). CDR3 region: CSAIARGRSYEQYF.

V usage is TRBV20-1 and J usage is TRBJ2-1; no DNA is available, so the TRBD2 call from TCRdb remains unchecked. Germline values: CDR1 DFQATT, CDR2 SNEGSKA (reference sequence). The CDR3 runs to 16 residues. CDR3 amino acids: CSARSFSGRSVNEQFF.

V and J are TRBV7-9 and TRBJ2-6. Per the germline V gene, CDR1 is SEHNR and CDR2 is FQNEAQ (reference sequence). The CDR3 runs 15 residues. This chain's CDR3 is CASSGHSSGANVLTF.

The CDR3 loop is CASRGGWDEQFF. The chain carries TRBV2 and TRBJ2-1; TCRdb designates TRBD1, a call that cannot be tested without DNA. Germline values: CDR1 SNHLY, CDR2 FYNNEI. This CDR3 is built from 12 residues.

This sequence joins TRBV27 and TRBJ2-2; TCRdb reports TRBD1, a call that lacks DNA to check it against. Germline V gene sequence: CDR1 MNHEY, CDR2 SMNVEV (reference sequence). CDR3 size: 16 residues. CDR3 region: CASSARGQGGTGELFF.

The rearrangement uses TRBV3-1 and TRBJ2-7; with no DNA, the TCRdb D assignment of TRBD2 cannot be verified. The CDR3 runs to 16 residues. Germline CDR1 is LGHDT and CDR2 is YNNKEL (reference sequence). CDR3 protein: CASSQGLAGGTYEQYF.

The chain combines TRBV24-1 with TRBJ2-1; TCRdb returns TRBD1, unconfirmable since there is no DNA. Germline values: CDR1 KGHDR, CDR2 SFDVKD. The CDR3 consists of 13 residues. The CDR3 is CASGGDRGYEQFF.

The V and J genes are TRBV11-2 and TRBJ2-3; TCRdb names TRBD2, which stays unverified in the absence of DNA. CDR1 and CDR2 from the germline V gene are SGHAT and FQNNGV. The CDR3 contains 11 residues. The CDR3 is CAPRGGDTQYF.

The chain employs TRBV5-1 and TRBJ2-2; the D gene TCRdb calls, TRBD2, cannot be checked with no DNA. The CDR3 extends over 16 amino acids. Germline CDR1 and CDR2: SGHRS and YFSETQ. Here the CDR3 reads CASKEREGLYPGELFF.

The rearrangement uses TRBV19 and TRBJ1-5; the D gene TCRdb calls, TRBD1, cannot be checked with no DNA. The germline gives CDR1 LNHDA, CDR2 SQIVND (reference sequence). CDR3 length: 16 residues. CDR3 sequence reads: CASSIGTGSRNQPQHF.

The rearrangement links TRBV5-6 to TRBJ2-1; the D gene TCRdb calls, TRBD2, cannot be checked with no DNA. Germline CDR1 and CDR2: SGHDT and YYEEEE. The length of the CDR3 is 14 residues. The CDR3: CASTQVLRNNEQFF.

V and J are TRBV28 and TRBJ2-4; as DNA is missing, the TRBD1 call by TCRdb cannot be tested. CDR3 length: 15 amino acids. CDR1 is MDHEN and CDR2 is SYDVKM in the germline V gene. CDR3 sequence reads: CASKQAGHAKNIQYF.

The chain's CDR3 is CSASPPALDNEQFF. The rearrangement joins TRBV20-1 to TRBJ2-1; the D gene TCRdb calls, TRBD1, cannot be checked with no DNA. This CDR3 has 14 amino acids. Per the germline V gene, CDR1 is DFQATT and CDR2 is SNEGSKA (reference sequence).

The chain has TRBV7-2 and TRBJ2-7; TCRdb's D call of TRBD1 is untestable without DNA. Germline lookup yields CDR1 SGHTA and CDR2 FQGNSA. The CDR3 runs 16 residues. This CDR3 reads CASSLEGITTSYEQYF.

The V and J genes are TRBV13 and TRBJ2-7; TCRdb's D gene call, TRBD1, goes unchecked for lack of DNA. In germline, CDR1 is PRHDT, CDR2 FYEKMQ (reference sequence). The CDR3 is 13 amino acids. CDR3 sequence: CASSTWDSYEQYF.

This chain links TRBV10-2 with TRBJ1-2; TCRdb picks TRBD1, but there is no DNA to check that call. Germline V gives CDR1 WSHSY, CDR2 SAAADI. This CDR3 has 14 residues. The chain's CDR3 is CASSRDSQTYGYTF.

CDR3 amino acids: CASSEAGGSNRPQHF. The chain is built from TRBV6-1 and TRBJ1-5; the TCRdb D gene call, TRBD1, has no DNA to confirm it. The CDR3 extends over 15 amino acids. The germline gives CDR1 MNHNS, CDR2 SASEGT.

The chain carries TRBV7-8 and TRBJ2-5; lacking DNA, the TRBD1 call made by TCRdb goes unchecked. CDR1 SGHVS and CDR2 FQNEAQ come from the germline V gene. CDR3 length: 14 residues. CDR3 region: CASSLGTAKETQYF. The full variable domain, in which reference TRBV7-8 and TRBJ2-5 provide the parts outside the CDR3, is GAGVSQSPRYKVAKRGQDVALRCDPISGHVSLFWYQQALGQGPEFLTYFQNEAQLDKSGLPSDRFFAERPEGSVSTLKIQRTQQEDSAVYLCASSLGTAKETQYFGPGTRLLVL.

The chain employs TRBV7-7 and TRBJ2-5. The CDR3 runs 13 residues. CDR1 is SSHAT, CDR2 FNYEAQ, per germline (reference sequence). The chain's CDR3 is CASSFLTGETQYF.

The rearrangement joins TRBV19 to TRBJ1-6; TCRdb's D call, TRBD1, is unchecked because there is no DNA. This CDR3 is 15 amino acids long. The germline CDR1 and CDR2 sequences are LNHDA and SQIVND (reference sequence). The CDR3 region is CASSIRGQADSPLHF. Filled out from reference TRBV19 and TRBJ1-6, the complete variable domain reads DGGITQSPKYLFRKEGQNVTLSCEQNLNHDAMYWYRQDPGQGLRLIYYSQIVNDFQKGDIAEGYSVSREKKESFPLTVTSAQKNPTAFYLCASSIRGQADSPLHFGNGTRLTVT.

The chain links TRBV7-2 to TRBJ2-5; the TCRdb call, TRBD2, lacks DNA for checking. Germline values: CDR1 SGHTA, CDR2 FQGNSA. The CDR3 contains 16 residues. The CDR3 reads CASSLKLERERGTQYF.